This T cell receptor (beta chain) emerged from a study of T cells after yellow fever vaccination. Study outcomes and limitations: Peaking faster, on day 5 versus 15, the secondary response was nonetheless weaker.

The CDR3 is 12 amino acids. V lost 3 bases and J lost 5, with 8 bases in between. This clonotype was seen ten or more times. Antigen specificity is unknown. TCRdb re-called the 5' RACE reads with MiXCR, one entry per CDR3 protein. Among around 72,000 distinct CDR3 sequences listed, 7.3% were seen once. The V call is TRBV12-3 or TRBV12-4, the J call TRBJ2-7, with D hard to call. The source was CD8+ T cells sorted from PBMCs, collected approximately 11 days after the first yellow fever vaccination. This receptor was identified in a man aged 18 to 30 who received the YFV17D yellow fever vaccine. CDR3 coding DNA: TGTGCCAGCAGTTTCCTTCTGCACGAGCAGTACTTC. Protein sequence: CASSFLLHEQYF.